Included here is one TCR beta chain sequence, with context. The CDR3 length is 14 residues. Germline V gene lookup returns CDR1 KGHSH and CDR2 LQKENI. The V end lost 3 bases, the J end lost 2 bases, and 8 bases lay between the germline ends. Clones were read by immunoSEQ multiplex PCR, and TCRdb kept only the in-frame ones, dropping some. The sample records 70,000 to 95,000 clones, roughly 79% being singletons. This sample was taken from a study of blood T cell repertoires in COVID-19. The source material was peripheral blood. This sequence originates from a woman between 65 and 79 years old with acute or convalescent COVID-19. The chain is built from TRBV18 and TRBJ1-3; D not certain. CDR3 protein: CASSPEGPGNTIYF. CDR3 DNA sequence: TGTGCCAGCTCACCCGAGGGTCCTGGAAACACCATATATTTT.